Listed below are T cell receptor beta chains from one sample, sequenced in a study of early T cells in non-severe SARS-CoV-2 infection. TCRdb analysed the 5' RACE reads with MiXCR anew, one entry per CDR3 protein. This sample carries about 80,000 distinct CDR3 sequences, about an eighth of them seen once, and the ten largest clones take roughly 3.1%. The sample consisted of whole blood. The source is an adult who was a healthcare worker with PCR-confirmed SARS-CoV-2 infection or an uninfected control (not recorded which). Each CDR3 is given with its conserved first and last residue. The D gene is left open where the match is weak. Where a row states a size, it is once, few, many or the class of an expanded clone; other rows omit it.

>few|TRBJ2-2|.|TRBV7-3
TGTGCCAGCAGCCGAGAGGCTGAGTTCGGCGACACCGGGGAGCTGTTTTTT
CASSREAEFGDTGELFF
>many|TRBJ2-3|.|TRBV2
TGTGCCAGCAGTCCAGGGACAGATACGCAGTATTTT
CASSPGTDTQYF
>many|TRBJ2-2|.|TRBV28
TGTGCCAGCCTTGGGTGGGGGACCGGGGAGCTGTTTTTT
CASLGWGTGELFF
>many|TRBJ2-3|.|TRBV7-8
TGTGCCAGCAGCCGACTAGGGGATACGCAGTATTTT
CASSRLGDTQYF
>few|TRBJ2-1|.|TRBV2
TGTGCCAGCAGTGGGGCTAGCCGGAGGGGTGAGCAGTTCTTC
CASSGASRRGEQFF
>many|TRBJ2-1|.|TRBV20-1
TGCAGTGCTAGAGATTCCGGGTACAATGAGCAGTTCTTC
CSARDSGYNEQFF
>few|TRBJ2-1|.|TRBV10-3
TGTGCCATCGAGGCGGAGGGTTTCAATGAGCAGTTCTTC
CAIEAEGFNEQFF
>few|TRBJ1-6|TRBD1|TRBV5-1
TGCGCCAGCAGCTGGGGGCGACAGGGGGGCCCCAATTCACCCCTCCACTTT
CASSWGRQGGPNSPLHF
>many|TRBJ1-1|.|TRBV27
TGTGCCAGCAGTGCTGACACGTATGAAGCTTTCTTT
CASSADTYEAFF
>few|TRBJ2-1|.|TRBV4-1
TGCGCCAGCAGCCAAGTACTAGCCAGCCACCTCTCCTACAATGAGCAGTTCTTC
CASSQVLASHLSYNEQFF
>few|TRBJ2-3|TRBD2|TRBV7-2
TGTGCCAGCAGCTCCTGGACTAGCGGGAGGGCAGATACGCAGTATTTT
CASSSWTSGRADTQYF
>.|TRBJ2-1|TRBD2|TRBV15
TGTGCCACCAGCGGAGGAGGACTAGCGGGAGGGAATGAGCAGTTCTTC
CATSGGGLAGGNEQFF
>.|TRBJ2-2|TRBD1|TRBV28
TGTGCCAGCAGTAGGACAGGGGCGAACACCGGGGAGCTGTTTTTT
CASSRTGANTGELFF
>few|TRBJ1-2|.|TRBV5-1
TGCGCCAGCAGCACCGGGACGGGGCCTAACTATGGCTACACCTTC
CASSTGTGPNYGYTF
>many|TRBJ2-7|TRBD2|TRBV7-7
TGTGCCAGCAGCCCCAGTGGGGCTAGCGGGAGTAGAGAGCAGTACTTC
CASSPSGASGSREQYF
>.|TRBJ2-3|.|TRBV20-1
TGCAGTGCTACCCCCGGGACTGTACAAGATACGCAGTATTTT
CSATPGTVQDTQYF
>many|TRBJ2-3|TRBD2|TRBV6-6
TGTGCCAGCAGTTACGCCGTCAAAGCGGGAGTTAGAGATACGCAGTATTTT
CASSYAVKAGVRDTQYF
>.|TRBJ2-3|TRBD1|TRBV20-1
TGCAGTGCTAGGATGACAGGGTGGGCAGATACGCAGTATTTT
CSARMTGWADTQYF
>many|TRBJ2-7|.|TRBV5-5
TGTGCCAGCAGCTTGCCCGGGGGCCACGAGCAGTACTTC
CASSLPGGHEQYF
>many|TRBJ2-2|.|TRBV5-4
TGTGCCAGCAGCCAGGACTGGTCGAGCGGGGAGCTGTTTTTT
CASSQDWSSGELFF
>few|TRBJ2-7|.|TRBV27
TGTGCCAGCAGTTTGAGGCCTGAAAGGAACGAGCAGTACTTC
CASSLRPERNEQYF
>many|TRBJ2-3|.|TRBV3-1
TGTGCCAGCAGCCCGTCGCCGGAAGATACGCAGTATTTT
CASSPSPEDTQYF
>few|TRBJ1-2|TRBD1|TRBV7-6
TGTGCCAGCAGCTCGGGGACAGGGGATGGCTACACCTTC
CASSSGTGDGYTF
>.|TRBJ2-1|TRBD2|TRBV3-1
TGTGCCAGCAGCCAGGAGATGTACCAGCGGGAGGGCCTGTCCTACAATGAGCAGTTCTTC
CASSQEMYQREGLSYNEQFF
>few|TRBJ2-1|.|TRBV15
TGTGCCACCAGCAAGGACGGGGGTAGCTACAATGAGCAGTTCTTC
CATSKDGGSYNEQFF
>few|TRBJ2-5|TRBD2|TRBV10-3
TGTGCCATCGGTTCAGCGGGAGAAGAGACCCAGTACTTC
CAIGSAGEETQYF
>.|TRBJ2-7|.|TRBV3-1
TGTGCCAGCAGCCAAGAAGGGCTAGACTACGAGCAGTACTTC
CASSQEGLDYEQYF
>many|TRBJ2-7|.|TRBV5-1
TGCGCCAGCAGCCAGACTGGGAGCTCCTACGAGCAGTACTTC
CASSQTGSSYEQYF
>few|TRBJ2-7|.|TRBV5-4
TGTGCCAGCAGCCCAACCCTAGAGGGGTCCCCCTACGAGCAGTACTTC
CASSPTLEGSPYEQYF
>many|TRBJ2-7|.|TRBV5-1
TGCGCCAGCAGCCGCCAACAGGGTCCCGAGCAGTACTTC
CASSRQQGPEQYF
>.|TRBJ1-2|.|TRBV2
TGTGCCAGCAGTCCCTACCTGACAGGCTACACCTTC
CASSPYLTGYTF
>few|TRBJ1-5|.|TRBV7-2
TGTGCCAGCAGCTTAGCGGCACGTAATCAGCCCCAGCATTTT
CASSLAARNQPQHF
>.|TRBJ1-2|TRBD1|TRBV10-1
TGCGCCAGCAGTTCCGGGACAGGGGAAGCTAACTATGGCTACACCTTC
CASSSGTGEANYGYTF
>.|TRBJ1-4|.|TRBV7-2
TGTGCCAGCAGCTTAGAGCCTCATGAAAAACTGTTTTTT
CASSLEPHEKLFF
>.|TRBJ2-5|TRBD2|TRBV11-2
TGTGCCAGCAGCTTACTAGCGGGGCTAAGAGAGACCCAGTACTTC
CASSLLAGLRETQYF
>.|TRBJ1-2|.|TRBV20-1
TGCAGTGCTAGGAATGACGGAAACTATGGCTACACCTTC
CSARNDGNYGYTF
>many|TRBJ2-5|TRBD2|TRBV20-1
TGCAGTGCTAGAGTCCAGGGAGGACTAGCGGGAGGAGGAGAGACCCAGTACTTC
CSARVQGGLAGGGETQYF
>few|TRBJ2-7|.|TRBV5-4
TGTGCCAGCAGCTCGGACCCCGCGGGATACGACGAGCAGTACTTC
CASSSDPAGYDEQYF
>.|TRBJ2-5|TRBD2|TRBV28
TGTGCCAGCACTTTGACTAGCGGGGCAATAGGGACCCAGTACTTC
CASTLTSGAIGTQYF